This is a list of T cell receptor beta chains from one sample in a study of cytotoxic CD8 clonotypes in ibrutinib-treated CLL. Libraries were prepared by immunoSEQ multiplex PCR; TCRdb keeps only in-frame clonotypes and omits some of them. Among about 56,000 clones listed, around 60% were seen once. This specimen was PBMCs, taken after 24 months of ibrutinib treatment. The receptors were gathered from a human donor with chronic lymphocytic leukemia. CDR3s include the opening cysteine and the closing phenylalanine or tryptophan. The D gene is left open where the match is weak. For some rows the clone size is stated as once, few or many, or as a class when expanded; others skip it.

j_call clone_size v_call d_call cdr3_length cdr3_nt cdr3_aa
TRBJ2-4 NA TRBV29-1 TRBD2 12 TGCAGCGTTGTTGGGGAGGGAAACATTCAGTACTTC CSVVGEGNIQYF
TRBJ1-2 few TRBV7-9 NA 15 TGTGCCAGCAGCTTGACAGCCATGGCACCCTATGGCTACACCTTC CASSLTAMAPYGYTF
TRBJ2-1 NA TRBV19 NA 11 TGTGCCTCCTGGGCCGGGACAGAGCAGTTCTTC CASWAGTEQFF
TRBJ1-1 few TRBV5-8 NA 13 TGTGCCAGCATTCTCGGGCTGAACACTGAAGCTTTCTTT CASILGLNTEAFF
TRBJ2-7 few TRBV7-8 TRBD2 14 TGTGCCAGCAGTCAACTAGCGGGCCCCTACGAGCAGTACTTC CASSQLAGPYEQYF
TRBJ1-2 NA TRBV6-1 TRBD1 15 TGTGCCAGCAGTGTCAACATTGGGAGGGGGCGAGGCTACACCTTC CASSVNIGRGRGYTF
TRBJ2-5 NA TRBV19 NA 12 TGTGCCAGTAGCCTGGACCGGGGGACCCAGTACTTC CASSLDRGTQYF
TRBJ2-2 NA TRBV11-2 TRBD2 15 TGTGCCAGCAGCGGACTAGCGGTGAACACCGGGGAGCTGTTTTTT CASSGLAVNTGELFF
TRBJ1-2 NA TRBV4-2 NA 13 TGTGCCAGCAGCCAAAACACTAAGACAGGCTACACCTTC CASSQNTKTGYTF
TRBJ1-1 many TRBV27 NA 18 TGTGCCAGCAGTCTATACCCCGGGACCCGAAGTTCCCGAAGCGAAGCTTTCTTT CASSLYPGTRSSRSEAFF
TRBJ1-1 medium-sized TRBV19 NA 12 TGTGCCAGTAGGGGGAGTTTCACTGAAGCTTTCTTT CASRGSFTEAFF
TRBJ2-7 many TRBV7-4 TRBD2 15 TGTGCCAGCAGCTTTCGGACTAGCGGTTTGTACGAGCAGTACTTC CASSFRTSGLYEQYF
TRBJ2-3 NA TRBV9 NA 14 TGTGCCAGCAGCCCTACTAGGCCCACAGATACGCAGTATTTT CASSPTRPTDTQYF
TRBJ1-2 NA TRBV2 NA 15 TGTGCCAGCCCCGAGCCAGGGGAGCGGGGCTATGGCTACACCTTC CASPEPGERGYGYTF
TRBJ2-3 NA TRBV28 TRBD2 15 TGTGCCAGCAGTGAGTCGACAATCCGGGAGGCTACGCAGTATTTT CASSESTIREATQYF
TRBJ2-7 NA TRBV6-6 TRBD2 13 TGTGCCAGCAGAAGTAGCGGGAGTTACGAGCAGTACTTC CASRSSGSYEQYF
TRBJ2-6 NA TRBV6-5 NA 14 TGTGCCAGCAGACCTCTCGGAGGGGCCAACGTCCTGACTTTC CASRPLGGANVLTF
TRBJ2-5 few TRBV6-5 TRBD2 15 TGTGCCAGCAGTTACATCCCTAGCGGGAGAGAGACCCAGTACTTC CASSYIPSGRETQYF
TRBJ2-1 NA TRBV7-9 TRBD1 13 TGTGCCAGCAGCCCCGACAGGGGCAATGAGCAGTTCTTC CASSPDRGNEQFF
TRBJ2-3 NA TRBV11-3 NA 13 TGTGCCAGCAGCTTACGTCCCGCAGATACGCAGTATTTT CASSLRPADTQYF
TRBJ2-3 NA TRBV5-1 NA 15 TGCGCCAGCAACCCTTCCCTGTCGGGCACAGATACGCAGTATTTT CASNPSLSGTDTQYF
TRBJ2-3 NA TRBV5-1 TRBD2 14 TGCGCCAGCGCCCGGGGGGACGGCACAGATACGCAGTATTTT CASARGDGTDTQYF
TRBJ1-3 many TRBV7-2 NA 14 TGTGCCAGCAGCTTACAGGGGTCTGGAAACACCATATATTTT CASSLQGSGNTIYF
TRBJ1-2 NA TRBV5-4 NA 13 TGTGCCAGCAGCTTGGCCAGGTTGGGGGGCTACACCTTC CASSLARLGGYTF
TRBJ2-7 once TRBV28 NA 15 TGTGCCAGCATCGGGCATACGGTGGGGGATTACGAGCAGTACTTC CASIGHTVGDYEQYF
TRBJ1-4 NA TRBV6-5 NA 14 TGTGCCAGCAGGGAAATGCGGAATGGGGGAAAACTGTTTTTT CASREMRNGGKLFF
TRBJ2-2 few TRBV6-1 NA 12 TGTGCCAGCAGATTCTGGAGCGGGGAGCTGTTTTTT CASRFWSGELFF
TRBJ1-5 NA TRBV7-9 NA 14 TGTGCCAGCAGCTTTGACAGCGGAAATCAGCCCCAGCATTTT CASSFDSGNQPQHF
TRBJ2-2 few TRBV2 TRBD1 15 TGTGCCAGCAGTAACACAGGGGGAAAGCGACGGGAGCTGTTTTTT CASSNTGGKRRELFF
TRBJ1-2 NA TRBV6-5 NA 13 TGTGCCAGCAGTTACTCGTTAACAGGGAACTACACCTTC CASSYSLTGNYTF
TRBJ2-7 few TRBV29-1 NA 13 TGCAGCGTTGAAGGAGGGGGGGGCTACGAGCAGTACTTC CSVEGGGGYEQYF
TRBJ1-2 NA TRBV4-1 NA 13 TGCGCCAGCAGCCAAGGAGCTAACTATGGCTACACCTTC CASSQGANYGYTF
TRBJ1-5 NA TRBV15 NA 12 TGTGCCACCAGCGGGCCCGATCAGCCCCAGCATTTT CATSGPDQPQHF
TRBJ1-5 few TRBV6-1 TRBD1 14 TGTGCCAGCACCCCGGGGACAGGGTACCAGCCCCAGCATTTT CASTPGTGYQPQHF
TRBJ1-2 NA TRBV6-6 NA 13 TGTGCCAGCAGACTAAACAGGCTCCGAGGCTACACCTTC CASRLNRLRGYTF
TRBJ2-1 NA TRBV15 TRBD2 23 TGTGCCACCAGCAGAGATTACTGGACCCCCCCTCGGACTAGCGGGGGATCCTACAATGAGCAGTTCTTC CATSRDYWTPPRTSGGSYNEQFF
TRBJ2-3 NA TRBV11-1 NA 15 TGTGCCAGCAGCCCCGTAGGGAGCGGGCTGAATACGCAGTATTTT CASSPVGSGLNTQYF
TRBJ2-1 NA TRBV27 NA 19 TGTGCCAGCAGTTTAAGAGCCCCGACAGGGACTAATCCGCACAATGAGCAGTTCTTC CASSLRAPTGTNPHNEQFF
TRBJ1-1 few TRBV6-1 TRBD1 16 TGTGCCAGCAGTGCTCGGGACAGGGGGTTTAGTACTGAAGCTTTCTTT CASSARDRGFSTEAFF
TRBJ1-5 NA TRBV6-5 NA 12 TGTGCCAGCCAACAGCCAAATCAGCCCCAGCATTTT CASQQPNQPQHF